The rows below give T cell receptor beta chains drawn from one sample of a study of T-cell memory formation after mild COVID-19. MiXCR, applied by TCRdb to the 5' RACE reads, yields one record per CDR3 protein. The sample includes about 620,000 distinct CDR3 sequences, approximately 18% of them seen just once. The specimen was PBMCs or a T cell subset sorted from them (not recorded which). The receptors originated from an adult woman who had mild COVID-19 (a few samples of this study predate the infection). Cell type and time point are not known. The CDR3 runs from the conserved cysteine through the conserved F or W. The order of the fields is clone size, D gene, J gene, V gene, CDR3 DNA, CDR3 protein. A D gene is named only where the DNA matches it firmly. The size field is filled for only some rows; it gives once, few, many or a size class.

-	-	TRBJ2-1	TRBV7-9	TGTGCCAGCAGCAGATACGGTGAGCAGTTCTTC	CASSRYGEQFF
-	-	TRBJ2-5	TRBV3-1	TGTGCCAGCAGCCAAGATCGGGGCCTCTCGCAGGAGACCCAGTACTTC	CASSQDRGLSQETQYF
many	-	TRBJ1-1	TRBV29-1	TGCAGCGTTGAGACTAAAGCTGAAGCTTTCTTT	CSVETKAEAFF
-	TRBD1	TRBJ2-4	TRBV25-1	TGTGCCAGCAGTGGGGGACAGTATATAGGTGCCAAAAACATTCAGTACTTC	CASSGGQYIGAKNIQYF
-	-	TRBJ2-2	TRBV7-2	TGTGCCAGCAGCTCCAACTCCCTATTCACCGGGGAGCTGTTTTTT	CASSSNSLFTGELFF
-	TRBD1	TRBJ1-1	TRBV18	TGTGCCAGCTCATTTCAGACAGGGCTGAACACTGAAGCTTTCTTT	CASSFQTGLNTEAFF
-	-	TRBJ2-7	TRBV12-3/TRBV12-4	TGTGCCAGTTGGGACGCAAGTATTGGTGTCCCATCGGATGAGCAGTACTTC	CASWDASIGVPSDEQYF
few	-	TRBJ1-1	TRBV19	TGTGCCAGTAGTATAGAGGCGGGCTCTGAAGCTTTCTTT	CASSIEAGSEAFF
few	TRBD1	TRBJ2-1	TRBV6-1	TGTGCCAGCAGGGGGGACAGGGAGGTGAGATACAATGAGCAGTTCTTC	CASRGDREVRYNEQFF
few	-	TRBJ1-5	TRBV3-1	TGTGCCAGCAGCCAAGATCCCACCAATAGCAATCAGCCCCAGCATTTT	CASSQDPTNSNQPQHF
-	-	TRBJ2-5	TRBV3-1	TGTGCCAGCAGCCAACGCACAGGGCAAGAGACCCAGTACTTC	CASSQRTGQETQYF
-	-	TRBJ1-3	TRBV21-1	TGTGCCAGCAGAGCCGATCGAGGACAGGAGCGGGGAAACACCATATATTTT	CASRADRGQERGNTIYF
few	-	TRBJ2-3	TRBV11-2	TGTGCCAGCAGCGACACGGTCCCAGATACGCAGTATTTT	CASSDTVPDTQYF
few	-	TRBJ2-2	TRBV10-3	TGTGCCATCAGCTCCCACTTAGCGACCGGGGAGCTGTTTTTT	CAISSHLATGELFF
-	TRBD2	TRBJ2-7	TRBV4-3	TGCGCCAGCAGCCAGACTAGCGGAGCCTCCTACGAGCAGTACTTC	CASSQTSGASYEQYF
few	TRBD1	TRBJ1-4	TRBV5-1	TGCGCCAGCAGCCTTTCGGACAGGGTTGAAAAACTGTTTTTT	CASSLSDRVEKLFF
-	-	TRBJ2-7	TRBV16	TGTGCCAGCAGCCAATTCGGGATGCACTACGAGCAGTACTTC	CASSQFGMHYEQYF
many	-	TRBJ1-1	TRBV25-1	TGTGCCAGCAGTGAATCTCGGCGGGCGGGCACTGAAGCTTTCTTT	CASSESRRAGTEAFF
-	TRBD1	TRBJ1-1	TRBV4-3	TGCGCCAGCAGCCTAGACCGAGGGACAGGGCCGAACACTGAAGCTTTCTTT	CASSLDRGTGPNTEAFF
-	-	TRBJ2-1	TRBV5-1	TGCGCCAGCAGCTTGGATTCTCCCCTGGATGAGCAGTTCTTC	CASSLDSPLDEQFF
once	-	TRBJ2-3	TRBV7-8	TGTGCCAGCGGTGTCAAGAGGGATACGCAGTATTTT	CASGVKRDTQYF
few	-	TRBJ2-3	TRBV7-9	TGTGCCAGCAGCTTAGCCTGGGGAAGCACCACAGATACGCAGTATTTT	CASSLAWGSTTDTQYF
few	TRBD1	TRBJ2-7	TRBV5-1	TGCGCCAGCACCACGGGACAGGGGGCCTACGAGCAGTACTTC	CASTTGQGAYEQYF
many	TRBD1	TRBJ1-2	TRBV5-1	TGCGCCAGCAGCTTGGGGACAGGGGGTGGCTATGGCTACACCTTC	CASSLGTGGGYGYTF
few	-	TRBJ2-3	TRBV7-2	TGTGCCAGCAGCTTAGGGTTTGTGAGCACAGATACGCAGTATTTT	CASSLGFVSTDTQYF
many	TRBD1	TRBJ2-7	TRBV9	TGTGCCAGCAGCGTCGGACAGGGGGTCTACGAGCAGTACTTC	CASSVGQGVYEQYF
-	TRBD1	TRBJ1-6	TRBV24-1	TGTGCCACCAGAAAGGGGGCTGGATCACCCCTCCACTTT	CATRKGAGSPLHF
once	-	TRBJ2-3	TRBV21-1	TGTGCCAGCAGCAAAGGGTGGCAGGGTTGGGCAGATACGCAGTATTTT	CASSKGWQGWADTQYF
few	-	TRBJ2-7	TRBV7-9	TGTGCCAGCAGCTCCTGGGGGCTTAATTGGGACGGCCCCTACGAGCAGTACTTC	CASSSWGLNWDGPYEQYF
-	-	TRBJ2-5	TRBV28	TGTGCCAGCAGTCCCCCTTGGGAAGAGACCCAGTACTTC	CASSPPWEETQYF
few	-	TRBJ1-1	TRBV29-1	TGCAGCGTTGTTGGGCGGTTGAACACTGAAGCTTTCTTT	CSVVGRLNTEAFF
-	TRBD1	TRBJ1-1	TRBV29-1	TGCAGCGTTGTGGGGACAGGGCCTGAAGCTTTCTTT	CSVVGTGPEAFF